What follows is one TCR beta chain and its context. Its antigen is not identified. The entry originates in a study of CD4+ T cells in melanoma. This CDR3 has 13 residues. Germline values: CDR1 ENHRY, CDR2 SYGVKD. Germline trimming cut 6 bases from V and 3 bases from J; bases unmatched to any gene: 2. The study, taken as a whole, reports: Neoantigen-specific CD4+ T cells in melanoma reportedly had diverse differentiation states. A reported correlation linked neoantigen-specific CD4+ T cells to CD8+, macrophage and B cell function.

Measured with immunoSEQ multiplex PCR; TCRdb has only the in-frame clones, and not every one. Of about 10,000 clones listed, around 60% are singletons. The receptor was derived from a human donor with melanoma. V is TRBV10-3 and J is TRBJ1-5, with 7 nucleotides matching TRBD1. Sequencing was done on a sample of cells from a culture (not recorded whether cultured in vitro). CDR3: CAISGQDNQPQHF. For the CDR3, the DNA is TGTGCCATCAGCGGACAGGACAATCAGCCCCAGCATTTT.